This TCR beta chain derives from a study of vaccination and CD4 T cells after COVID-19. Study-wide context: Four females and six males made up the convalescents, with two Hispanic. Post-COVID specimens were obtained a median about 100 days after diagnosis (range 35 to 161).

Details on this clonotype: The antigen remains undetermined.

TCRdb independently ran MiXCR on the PCR reads; one entry per CDR3 protein. The repertoire holds about 30,000 distinct CDR3 sequences, approximately 48% seen once, with 5.8% in the top ten. Findings and caveats of the study: It was found that, in convalescent patients, 304 of 307 vaccine-specific clones were spike mono-reactive. Relatively few convalescent patients were studied, without early post-infection timepoints.

The time point here: late sampling 161 to 241 days after vaccination in a few convalescent patients. The CDR3 runs 15 residues. Germline values: CDR1 SEHNR, CDR2 FQNEAQ (reference sequence). With 0 bases clipped from V and 6 bases from J, the junction kept 8 bases outside the gene matches. The clonotype comes from a human donor who had recovered from COVID-19. The V and J genes are TRBV7-9 and TRBJ2-7; 7 nucleotides align to TRBD1. Sequences were derived from CD4+ T cells from blood, sampled about 7 months after SARS-CoV-2 vaccination. The CDR3 DNA sequence: TGTGCCAGCAGCTTAGCAGGGGGCTACTCCAGCGAGCAGTACTTC. This sequence encodes CASSLAGGYSSEQYF.